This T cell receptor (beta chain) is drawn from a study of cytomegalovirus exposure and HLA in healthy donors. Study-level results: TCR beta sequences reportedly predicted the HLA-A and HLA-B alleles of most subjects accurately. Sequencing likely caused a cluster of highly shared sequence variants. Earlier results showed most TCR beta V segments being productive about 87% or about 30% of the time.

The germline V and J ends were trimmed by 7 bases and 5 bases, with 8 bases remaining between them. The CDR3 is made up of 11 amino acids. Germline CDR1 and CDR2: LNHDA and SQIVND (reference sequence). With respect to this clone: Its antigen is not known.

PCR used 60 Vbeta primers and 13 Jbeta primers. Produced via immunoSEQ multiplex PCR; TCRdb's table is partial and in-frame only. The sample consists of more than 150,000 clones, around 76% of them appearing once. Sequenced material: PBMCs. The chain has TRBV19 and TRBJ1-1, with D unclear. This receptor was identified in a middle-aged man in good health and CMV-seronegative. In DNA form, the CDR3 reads TGTGCCAGTATGAGGCGGACTGAAGCTTTCTTT. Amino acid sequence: CASMRRTEAFF.